These T cell receptor beta chains were read from a single sample in a study of metastatic and nonmetastatic thyroid tumors. TCRdb called clones again from the PCR reads with MiXCR. The sample shows approximately 24,000 clones, about 20% of them seen only once. The specimen sequenced was blood. Every receptor here comes from a male donor with papillary thyroid cancer or a benign thyroid nodule (not recorded which). Some clones in this sample may be carry-over from other donors' samples. Each CDR3 is given with its conserved first and last residue. A D gene is named only where the DNA matches it firmly. The listing skips clone size in some rows; elsewhere it reads once, few, many or a size class.

CAISRDRSNTEAFF	TGTGCCATCAGCCGCGACAGGTCGAACACTGAAGCTTTCTTT	.	many	TRBJ1-1	TRBV10-3
CSATKGNLQEEQFF	TGCAGTGCTACGAAAGGGAACCTCCAGGAGGAGCAGTTCTTC	.	many	TRBJ2-1	TRBV20-1
CASSLPVTDTQYF	TGCGCCAGTAGCTTGCCGGTCACAGATACGCAGTATTTT	.	.	TRBJ2-3	TRBV5-1
CAWKNREYYTGELFF	TGTGCCTGGAAAAACAGGGAATATTACACCGGGGAGCTGTTTTTT	.	many	TRBJ2-2	TRBV30
CASSYDTEAFF	TGTGCCAGCAGTTATGACACTGAAGCTTTCTTT	.	.	TRBJ1-1	TRBV12-3/TRBV12-4
CASSQGRQGAVGYTF	TGCGCCAGCAGCCAGGGGAGACAGGGGGCCGTTGGCTACACCTTC	TRBD1	many	TRBJ1-2	TRBV4-1
CASSERALDGYTF	TGTGCCAGCAGTGAGCGCGCACTGGATGGCTACACCTTC	.	many	TRBJ1-2	TRBV2
CASSPNVAETQYF	TGTGCCAGCAGCCCCAATGTAGCCGAGACCCAGTACTTC	.	many	TRBJ2-5	TRBV7-9
CASSPAGANIYGYTF	TGTGCCAGTAGTCCGGCGGGCGCCAACATCTATGGCTACACCTTC	.	many	TRBJ1-2	TRBV19
CASSYLGTSIHEQYF	TGTGCCAGCAGTTACCTGGGGACTAGCATCCACGAGCAGTACTTC	TRBD2	many	TRBJ2-7	TRBV6-5
CASISGTYMNTEAFF	TGTGCCAGCATCTCAGGGACCTACATGAACACTGAAGCTTTCTTT	.	many	TRBJ1-1	TRBV5-8
CASSTFSGSNTGELFF	TGTGCCAGCAGTACATTTAGCGGGAGCAACACCGGGGAGCTGTTTTTT	TRBD2	many	TRBJ2-2	TRBV28
CASSQDFFDNEQFF	TGTGCCAGCAGCCAAGATTTCTTCGACAATGAGCAGTTCTTC	.	many	TRBJ2-1	TRBV14
CASSPGGTGRETQYF	TGTGCCAGCAGCCCGGGAGGTACAGGGAGGGAGACCCAGTACTTC	.	many	TRBJ2-5	TRBV5-4
CASSPLDGSYYNEQFF	TGCGCCAGCAGCCCGCTGGACGGAAGCTACTACAATGAGCAGTTCTTC	.	many	TRBJ2-1	TRBV5-1